The clone carrying this TCR beta chain has just a few counts. Its antigen is currently unknown. This entry belongs to a study of beta chain features in type 1 diabetes. In the study overall: The examined sorted cells totaled 107,917,701 across samples. General study findings and limits: Type 1 diabetes patients had moderately but significantly shorter TCRB CDR3s in all four CD4+ subsets.

Expressed TCRB transcripts were sequenced after all isolated RNA was converted to cDNA. Only in-frame clones appear in the TCRdb table, and some are missing; sequencing was by immunoSEQ multiplex PCR. The sample carries more than 250,000 clones, around 20% recorded once. This CDR3 is built from 13 residues. Germline V gene lookup returns CDR1 GTSNPN and CDR2 SVGIG (reference sequence). Trimming pared 4 bases from V and 3 bases from J, leaving 10 bases between. The receptor comes from a middle-aged woman with type 1 diabetes. The rearrangement links TRBV30 to TRBJ2-1, with D uncertain. Sequenced: naive CD4+ T cells from blood. The CDR3 loop is CAWTLGFYNEQFF. In DNA form, the CDR3 reads TGTGCCTGGACCTTGGGCTTCTACAATGAGCAGTTCTTC.